This T cell receptor beta chain was obtained from a study of beta chain features in type 1 diabetes. As to this clone: Its antigen is currently unknown.

Isolated RNA was reverse transcribed in full, so expressed TCRB transcripts were sequenced. The protocol was immunoSEQ multiplex PCR, while the TCRdb copy is restricted to in-frame clones and leaves out a portion. Of a few hundred thousand clones listed, roughly 9.8% are singletons. This CDR3 is built from 14 residues. V was cut by 2 bases and J by 0 bases, with 8 bases left in between. Per the germline V gene, CDR1 is SGDLS and CDR2 is YYNGEE. General study results and limits: In the patient group, naive, central memory and Treg TCRB repertoires seemed more alike than in the healthy donor group. TCRB CDR3s from Type 1 diabetes patients were moderately but significantly shorter in all four CD4+ subsets. PCR, the amplification step, might favor shorter templates, equally in patients and controls.

Input material: central memory CD4+ T cells from blood. The sequence was obtained from a young man with type 1 diabetes. The V call is TRBV9, the J call TRBJ2-5; TRBD1 is a possible D gene (5 bases). The CDR3 is CASSVDTNQETQYF. For the CDR3, the DNA is TGTGCCAGCAGCGTGGACACCAACCAAGAGACCCAGTACTTC.